The source of this TCR beta chain is a study of blood T cells in healthy people across ages. Turning to the study itself: Template-switching capture recovered about one barcoded beta molecule per two T cells. Findings and limits, study-wide: Higher diversity and more naive CD4+ cells were features of long-lived donors, compared to aged donors. The fall in TCR beta diversity per million T cells was roughly linear with age.

The V end lost 2 bases, the J end lost 5 bases, and 16 bases lay between the germline ends. The CDR3 runs 16 residues. CDR1 is SGHTA and CDR2 is FQGNSA in the germline V gene. As to this clonotype: As yet, its antigen is unknown.

Primed by a sample-barcoded 5' primer and a J-beta primer mix, a second PCR proceeded for 7 to 11 cycles. Each of the samples gave a minimum of 3 million paired-end reads that contained CDR3. TCRdb recomputed calls from the 5' RACE reads with MiXCR, one row per CDR3 protein. In the table there are hundreds of thousands of distinct CDR3 sequences, 49% of which are singletons. The gene calls are TRBV7-2 and TRBJ2-1; D assignment may be TRBD1 or TRBD2 (6 bases each). Sequencing was done on a sample of blood. The receptor was isolated from a woman aged 55-75 years in good health. The CDR3 DNA follows: TGTGCCAGCAGCTTACATGTCCGGGGGCTAGACAATGAGCAGTTCTTC. Translating it yields CASSLHVRGLDNEQFF.